These T cell receptor beta chains were read from a single sample in a study of T cell changes during pregnancy in multiple sclerosis. Sequencing was performed with immunoSEQ multiplex PCR; in TCRdb, only in-frame clones are kept and a portion is missing. The sample contains 100,000 or so clones, about 92% of which appear only once. The source material was peripheral blood, sampled in the second trimester of pregnancy. These receptors all stem from a female donor with multiple sclerosis, enrolled in a pregnancy study. The CDR3 runs from the conserved cysteine through the conserved F or W. Fields, in order: D gene, V gene, clone size, J gene, CDR3 protein, CDR3 DNA. D genes are given only for firm matches. Not every row has a clone size; where given, it reads once, few, many or a size class.

>NA|TRBV5-4|NA|TRBJ1-3
CASSLETLTAGTNTIYF
TGTGCCAGCAGCTTGGAGACTCTGACAGCAGGAACAAACACCATATATTTT
>NA|TRBV27|NA|TRBJ1-1
CASSWGRGSTEAFF
TGTGCCAGCAGTTGGGGTCGGGGGTCCACTGAAGCTTTCTTT
>TRBD1|TRBV2|few|TRBJ1-1
CASSPTGDVLVYTEAFF
TGTGCCAGCAGTCCCACAGGGGACGTCCTTGTGTACACTGAAGCTTTCTTT
>TRBD2|TRBV27|NA|TRBJ2-7
CASSSGLAGEQYF
TGTGCCAGCAGTTCCGGACTAGCGGGGGAGCAGTACTTC
>NA|TRBV10-3|few|TRBJ1-1
CAISATGMEAFF
TGTGCCATCAGTGCAACGGGGATGGAAGCTTTCTTT
>NA|TRBV29-1|NA|TRBJ2-7
CSVGGRARDEQYF
TGCAGCGTGGGGGGAAGGGCAAGGGACGAGCAGTACTTC
>TRBD2|TRBV11-2|NA|TRBJ2-7
CASSSLAGGPYEQYF
TGTGCCAGCAGTTCCCTAGCGGGAGGTCCCTACGAGCAGTACTTC
>NA|TRBV5-1|NA|TRBJ2-3
CASSLQGPTDTQYF
TGCGCCAGCAGCTTGCAGGGTCCCACAGATACGCAGTATTTT
>TRBD1|TRBV5-6|NA|TRBJ2-3
CASSQDRGRTDTQYF
TGTGCCAGCAGCCAAGACAGGGGAAGGACAGATACGCAGTATTTT
>TRBD1|TRBV5-4|NA|TRBJ1-5
CASSLQGASNQPQHF
TGTGCCAGCAGCTTACAGGGGGCTAGCAATCAGCCCCAGCATTTT
>NA|TRBV5-8|NA|TRBJ2-7
CASSPEQASYEQYF
TGTGCCAGCAGCCCGGAACAGGCTTCCTACGAGCAGTACTTC
>NA|TRBV27|NA|TRBJ2-7
CASSRRGPGEQYF
TGTGCCAGCAGTAGGAGGGGGCCTGGCGAGCAGTACTTC
>NA|TRBV6-6|NA|TRBJ1-3
CASSDPGGRNTIYF
TGTGCCAGCAGCGATCCCGGCGGTAGAAACACCATATATTTT
>NA|TRBV30|NA|TRBJ2-2
CAWSVLGTGELFF
TGTGCCTGGAGTGTACTAGGCACCGGGGAGCTGTTTTTT
>NA|TRBV2|NA|TRBJ1-1
CASSGVAGNTEAFF
TGTGCCAGCAGTGGGGTGGCAGGGAACACTGAAGCTTTCTTT
>TRBD2|TRBV5-6|once|TRBJ2-7
CASSFGGLAYEQYF
TGTGCCAGCAGCTTTGGGGGACTAGCGTACGAGCAGTACTTC
>TRBD1|TRBV10-2|NA|TRBJ1-1
CASSDVTKGASEAFF
TGCGCCAGCAGTGACGTAACGAAGGGGGCCTCAGAAGCTTTCTTT